One and the same sample provided the 11 T cell receptor beta chains below, sequenced in a study of T-cell reconstitution after alpha-beta-depleted transplantation in children. During its preparation, the TCRbeta library received unique molecular identifiers. TCRdb ran MiXCR on the PCR reads and lists one entry per CDR3 protein. The table lists approximately 130,000 distinct CDR3 sequences, roughly 9% of them singletons. The source material was PBMCs, mostly from graft donor cells, sampled 180 days after TCRalphabeta/CD19-depleted stem cell transplant. The receptors were sampled from a girl under three years old who had a stem cell transplant for combined immunodeficiency, so the T cells may come from the graft donor.

This clonotype was seen a few times. The chain joins TRBV29-1 to TRBJ2-5; possible D gene TRBD1, 6 bases. Per germline, CDR1 SQVTM and CDR2 ANQGSEA. The CDR3 extends over 12 amino acids. Trimming shortened V by 7 bases and J by 5 bases, and 14 bases separated the two germline ends. The CDR3 DNA sequence: TGCAGCGCTTCAGGGGTCGGGGAGACCCAGTACTTC. This gives the protein CSASGVGETQYF. Supplemented by reference TRBV29-1 and TRBJ2-5, the full variable domain reads SAVISQKPSRDICQRGTSLTIQCQVDSQVTMMFWYRQQPGQSLTLIATANQGSEATYESGFVIDKFPISRPNLTFSTLTVSNMSPEDSSIYLCSASGVGETQYFGPGTRLLVL.

The chain couples TRBV10-3 to TRBJ2-3; 11 bases are shared with TRBD2. V lost 6 bases to trimming and J lost 4 bases; unmatched junction nucleotides: 6. Germline V gene data show CDR1 as ENHRY and CDR2 as SYGVKD. The CDR3 loop spans 15 amino acids. CDR3 sequence: CAISPSGGQADTQYF. The CDR3, as DNA: TGTGCCATCAGCCCTAGCGGGGGGCAGGCAGATACGCAGTATTTT.

This clonotype was seen more than once but under ten times. The J gene is TRBJ2-1, the V gene TRBV20-1, with 9 bases identical to TRBD2. The trim removed 5 bases at V and 2 bases at J, leaving 16 bases unmatched. Germline V CDR1 and CDR2: DFQATT, SNEGSKA (reference sequence). This CDR3 has 18 residues. The CDR3: CSASIPGGGRVTYNEQFF. DNA of the CDR3: TGCAGTGCTTCAATCCCCGGCGGCGGGAGGGTTACCTACAATGAGCAGTTCTTC.

This clonotype has a handful of counts. J is TRBJ2-7 and V is TRBV7-8; D could derive from TRBD1 or TRBD2 (5 bases each). V lost 5 bases and J lost 7, with 18 bases in between. This CDR3 spans 14 amino acids. Germline loops: CDR1 SGHVS, CDR2 FQNEAQ. DNA of the CDR3: TGTGCCAGCAGCACCCGACTGGGGACGGGAGAGCAGTACTTC. The encoded protein is CASSTRLGTGEQYF.

V usage is TRBV28 and J usage is TRBJ2-7; 7 bases align to TRBD1. The germline CDR1 and CDR2 sequences are MDHEN and SYDVKM. The CDR3 has 16 residues. V shed 6 bases and J 4 bases; nucleotides not matched to a gene: 15. The CDR3 protein is CASSFTWDSASYEQYF. The CDR3 bases are TGTGCCAGCAGCTTCACCTGGGACAGCGCCTCGTACGAGCAGTACTTC.

This clonotype was counted many times. V is TRBV28 and J is TRBJ2-3, with D possibly matching TRBD2 (6 bases). Germline V gene lookup returns CDR1 MDHEN and CDR2 SYDVKM. The CDR3 length is 14 residues. Trimming took 5 bases from V and 0 from J, leaving 9 bases between them. CDR3 nucleotides: TGTGCCAGCAGTAGACTAGAGAGCACAGATACGCAGTATTTT. Its protein product is CASSRLESTDTQYF.

The sample holds a few counts of this clonotype. This chain joins TRBV12-3 or TRBV12-4 and TRBJ1-5; 8 bases align to TRBD1. Trimming cost V 6 bases and J 4 bases; bases outside gene matches: 11. CDR3 length: 16 amino acids. The CDR3 region is CASSLIGQGPNQPQHF. CDR3 nucleotides: TGTGCCAGCAGCCTCATAGGACAGGGACCAAATCAGCCCCAGCATTTT.

Comment on this clonotype: This clone may be a read error of a much larger clone one base away. The J gene is TRBJ1-2, the V gene TRBV5-1; possible D gene TRBD1, 6 bases. The germline V and J ends were trimmed by 4 bases and 12 bases, with 16 bases remaining between them. Germline V gives CDR1 SGHRS, CDR2 YFSETQ. The CDR3 runs to 12 residues. In DNA, the CDR3 is TGCGCCAGCAGCATACAGGGAAACGGCGACACCTTC. Its translation: CASSIQGNGDTF.

This clonotype has a count of ten or more. V and J are TRBV29-1 and TRBJ2-7, with 10 positions matching TRBD1. The CDR3 loop spans 12 amino acids. V trimming: 7 bases; J trimming: 3 bases; junction bases outside the gene matches: 3. Germline loops: CDR1 SQVTM, CDR2 ANQGSEA. This CDR3 reads CSAGTGDYEQYF. CDR3 in DNA: TGCAGCGCCGGGACAGGGGACTACGAGCAGTACTTC.

This clonotype occurred many times. The chain is built from TRBV3-1 and TRBJ1-5; D is perhaps TRBD1 (5 bases). Germline CDR1 and CDR2: LGHDT and YNNKEL (reference sequence). The V and J ends lost 2 bases and 2 bases respectively, with 7 bases between them. The CDR3 spans 14 residues. The CDR3 coding sequence is TGTGCCAGCAGCCAACAGGGACGCAATCAGCCCCAGCATTTT. It yields the protein CASSQQGRNQPQHF.

The table lists this clonotype with many counts. The V and J genes are TRBV20-1 and TRBJ2-7; the match to TRBD2 covers 7 bases. The length of the CDR3 is 15 residues. Unmatched junction bases numbered 9, after V lost 1 base and J lost 3 bases. Germline V gene sequence: CDR1 DFQATT, CDR2 SNEGSKA (reference sequence). The CDR3 coding sequence is TGCAGTGCTAGAGGAGGGGCGGGAGAGGTCTACGAGCAGTACTTC. Protein product: CSARGGAGEVYEQYF.